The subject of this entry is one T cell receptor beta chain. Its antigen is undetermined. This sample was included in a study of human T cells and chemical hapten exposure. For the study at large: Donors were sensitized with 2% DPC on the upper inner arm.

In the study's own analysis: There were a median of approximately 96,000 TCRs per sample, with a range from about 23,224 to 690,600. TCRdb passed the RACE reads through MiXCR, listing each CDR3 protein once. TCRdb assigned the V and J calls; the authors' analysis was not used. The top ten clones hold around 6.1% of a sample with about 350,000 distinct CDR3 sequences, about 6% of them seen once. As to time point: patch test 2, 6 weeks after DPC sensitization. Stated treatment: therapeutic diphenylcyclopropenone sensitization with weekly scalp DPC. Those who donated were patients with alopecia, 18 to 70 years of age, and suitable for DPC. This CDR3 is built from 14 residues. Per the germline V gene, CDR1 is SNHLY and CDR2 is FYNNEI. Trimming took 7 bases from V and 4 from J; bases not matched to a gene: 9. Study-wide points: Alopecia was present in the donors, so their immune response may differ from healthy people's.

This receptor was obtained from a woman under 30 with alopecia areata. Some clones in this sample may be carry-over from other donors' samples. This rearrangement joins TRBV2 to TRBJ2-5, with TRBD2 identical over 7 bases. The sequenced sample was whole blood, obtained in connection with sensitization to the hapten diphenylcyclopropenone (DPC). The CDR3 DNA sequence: TGTGCCAGCACCGGAGGACTAGATCGAGAGACCCAGTACTTC. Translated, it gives CASTGGLDRETQYF.